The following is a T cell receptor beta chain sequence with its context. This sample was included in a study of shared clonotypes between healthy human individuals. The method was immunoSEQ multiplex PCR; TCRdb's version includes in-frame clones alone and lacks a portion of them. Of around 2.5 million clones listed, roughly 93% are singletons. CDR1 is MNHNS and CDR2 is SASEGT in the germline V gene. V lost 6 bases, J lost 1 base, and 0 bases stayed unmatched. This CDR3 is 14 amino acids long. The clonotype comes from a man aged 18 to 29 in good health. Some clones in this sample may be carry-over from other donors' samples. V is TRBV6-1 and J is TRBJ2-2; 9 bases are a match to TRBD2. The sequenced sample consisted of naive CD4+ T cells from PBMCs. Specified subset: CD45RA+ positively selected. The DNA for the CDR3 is TGTGCCAGCAGGACTAGCGGGAACACCGGGGAGCTGTTTTTT. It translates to CASRTSGNTGELFF.